These T cell receptor beta chains were read from a single sample in a study of T cell responses to AZD1222 COVID-19 vaccine. Clones were sequenced by immunoSEQ multiplex PCR, and TCRdb holds only the in-frame ones, with some missing. The table includes approximately 100,000 clones, about 88% detected once. Sample: peripheral blood, taken on day 0 of AZD1222 vaccination. These TCRs come from an adult in good health. CDR3s leave out the opening cysteine and the closing phenylalanine or tryptophan. Each record gives: J gene, D gene, V gene, CDR3 length, CDR3 protein. The D gene is left open where the match is weak.

j_call: TRBJ2-2; d_call: TRBD2; v_call: TRBV27; cdr3_length: 14; cdr3_aa: ASSPIGTMNTGELF
j_call: TRBJ1-6; d_call: NA; v_call: TRBV7-8; cdr3_length: 11; cdr3_aa: ASSPQMDSPLH
j_call: TRBJ1-2; d_call: TRBD1; v_call: TRBV4-2; cdr3_length: 13; cdr3_aa: ASSPPGQPNYGYT
j_call: TRBJ2-7; d_call: TRBD2; v_call: TRBV6-5; cdr3_length: 12; cdr3_aa: ASSPSSGRYEQY
j_call: TRBJ2-3; d_call: NA; v_call: TRBV27; cdr3_length: 11; cdr3_aa: ASSTLGADTQY
j_call: TRBJ2-1; d_call: NA; v_call: TRBV7-3; cdr3_length: 13; cdr3_aa: ASSLDGSSYNEQF
j_call: TRBJ2-2; d_call: TRBD1; v_call: TRBV5-1; cdr3_length: 13; cdr3_aa: ASSPRGPGTGELF
j_call: TRBJ2-5; d_call: TRBD2; v_call: TRBV10-3; cdr3_length: 14; cdr3_aa: AISEVASGSGETQY
j_call: TRBJ2-1; d_call: NA; v_call: TRBV6-5; cdr3_length: 10; cdr3_aa: ASSNLYNEQF
j_call: TRBJ1-2; d_call: NA; v_call: TRBV28; cdr3_length: 13; cdr3_aa: ASSLGNRANYGYT
j_call: TRBJ2-1; d_call: TRBD1; v_call: TRBV27; cdr3_length: 13; cdr3_aa: ASISGQGPSNEQF
j_call: TRBJ2-1; d_call: NA; v_call: TRBV28; cdr3_length: 14; cdr3_aa: ASSSLATTYYNEQF
j_call: TRBJ1-2; d_call: NA; v_call: TRBV19; cdr3_length: 10; cdr3_aa: ASSQGLGGYT
j_call: TRBJ2-5; d_call: NA; v_call: TRBV6-5; cdr3_length: 11; cdr3_aa: ASIRTIQETQY
j_call: TRBJ2-7; d_call: TRBD2; v_call: TRBV27; cdr3_length: 12; cdr3_aa: ASSPQREGYEQY
j_call: TRBJ2-2; d_call: NA; v_call: TRBV6-1; cdr3_length: 14; cdr3_aa: ASSEALTSNTGELF
j_call: TRBJ1-6; d_call: NA; v_call: TRBV18; cdr3_length: 15; cdr3_aa: ASSPPLGSRTGSPLH
j_call: TRBJ2-5; d_call: TRBD2; v_call: TRBV18; cdr3_length: 14; cdr3_aa: ASSPPGGRGGETQY
j_call: TRBJ1-5; d_call: NA; v_call: TRBV28; cdr3_length: 11; cdr3_aa: AVQEVLNQPQH
j_call: TRBJ1-2; d_call: NA; v_call: TRBV15; cdr3_length: 9; cdr3_aa: ATSSIYGYT
j_call: TRBJ1-4; d_call: NA; v_call: TRBV5-1; cdr3_length: 13; cdr3_aa: ASSPGGGREEKLF
j_call: TRBJ1-3; d_call: NA; v_call: TRBV12-3/TRBV12-4; cdr3_length: 10; cdr3_aa: ASSSPRNTIY
j_call: TRBJ1-2; d_call: NA; v_call: TRBV19; cdr3_length: 9; cdr3_aa: ASSPGYGYT
j_call: TRBJ1-1; d_call: NA; v_call: TRBV27; cdr3_length: 13; cdr3_aa: ASSLLRDYNTEAF
j_call: TRBJ1-2; d_call: NA; v_call: TRBV19; cdr3_length: 9; cdr3_aa: ATRKDYGYT
j_call: TRBJ2-7; d_call: NA; v_call: TRBV18; cdr3_length: 12; cdr3_aa: ASSPPEGGGEQY
j_call: TRBJ2-5; d_call: NA; v_call: TRBV7-2; cdr3_length: 11; cdr3_aa: ASSSGVGETQY
j_call: TRBJ1-1; d_call: NA; v_call: TRBV29-1; cdr3_length: 10; cdr3_aa: SVGGLNTEAF
j_call: TRBJ2-3; d_call: TRBD2; v_call: TRBV7-2; cdr3_length: 14; cdr3_aa: ASSIRLAGGTDTQY
j_call: TRBJ1-4; d_call: TRBD1; v_call: TRBV28; cdr3_length: 15; cdr3_aa: ASRPTGANPFNEKLF
j_call: TRBJ1-5; d_call: NA; v_call: TRBV7-2; cdr3_length: 12; cdr3_aa: ASSFMTSNQPQH
j_call: TRBJ1-5; d_call: TRBD1; v_call: TRBV28; cdr3_length: 13; cdr3_aa: ASVTTGEGYQPQH
j_call: TRBJ1-5; d_call: NA; v_call: TRBV4-2; cdr3_length: 13; cdr3_aa: ASSPGGSSNQPQH
j_call: TRBJ2-1; d_call: NA; v_call: TRBV5-1; cdr3_length: 12; cdr3_aa: ASSGGDSYNEQF
j_call: TRBJ1-4; d_call: NA; v_call: TRBV28; cdr3_length: 10; cdr3_aa: ASSSGTGKLF
j_call: TRBJ2-3; d_call: TRBD2; v_call: TRBV6-1; cdr3_length: 15; cdr3_aa: ASSDLLAGDRTDTQY